This T cell receptor beta chain was observed in a study of T cell responses to AZD1222 COVID-19 vaccine. Overall study: The study pooled second doses at about 4 or about 12 weeks.

The germline CDR1 and CDR2 sequences are MNHEY and SVGAGI. The CDR3 extends over 13 amino acids. Trimming shortened V by 6 bases and J by 0 bases, and 8 bases separated the two germline ends. Study-wide points: Every sample of the repertoires postdated the peak T cell response. Spike-specific TCR breadth and depth rose after two AZD1222 doses.

Comment on this clone: The antigen is not known.

Profiled with immunoSEQ multiplex PCR; TCRdb holds only in-frame clones, not every one. The sample carries about 130,000 clones, approximately 88% recorded once. The sequence was obtained from an adult in good health. The genes are TRBV6-5 and TRBJ1-1; TRBD1 is a possible D gene (6 bases). Sequenced here: peripheral blood, sampled on day 0 of AZD1222 vaccination. The DNA of the CDR3 is TGTGCCAGCAGAACAGGGTTGAACACTGAAGCTTTCTTT. It specifies CASRTGLNTEAFF.